This T cell receptor beta chain was profiled in a study of metastatic and nonmetastatic thyroid tumors. Overall study context: The authors compared repertoires across blood and tumor or nodule tissue from malignant and benign thyroid patients. Study outcomes and limitations: Versus benign nodules, malignant thyroid tumors reportedly had significantly higher TCR beta diversity, in blood and tumor.

As originally analysed: In papillary thyroid cancer, a distant-metastasis classifier was built using CDR3 differences across clinicopathological groups. Using MiXCR, TCRdb reanalyzed the PCR reads. The authors' filters were not applied to this entry. The sample holds approximately 6,000 clones; around a third are singletons and the top ten take roughly a quarter. Worth noting for this clone: Its specificity is unknown.

Germline assignment: CDR1 SGHRS and CDR2 YFSETQ. This CDR3 comprises 15 residues. The V end was cut by 0 bases, the J end by 4 bases, with 13 bases between. Not a single patient had been given any form of treatment at any point before undergoing thyroid surgery. The source material was adjacent normal tissue. The clonotype comes from a male donor with papillary thyroid cancer or a benign thyroid nodule (not recorded which). Some clones in this sample may be carry-over from other donors' samples. This chain connects TRBV5-1 to TRBJ1-1; TRBD1 might be the D (5 bases). This chain's CDR3 is CASSLELTGGTEAFF. The CDR3 bases are TGCGCCAGCAGCTTGGAATTGACGGGGGGCACTGAAGCTTTCTTT. Full variable domain (missing parts from reference TRBV5-1 and TRBJ1-1): KAGVTQTPRYLIKTRGQQVTLSCSPISGHRSVSWYQQTPGQGLQFLFEYFSETQRNKGNFPGRFSGRQFSNSRSEMNVSTLELGDSALYLCASSLELTGGTEAFFGQGTRLTVV.